A single sample is the source of the 10 T cell receptor beta chains below, sequenced in a study of CD8 T cells in ankylosing spondylitis. TCRdb re-called the 5' RACE reads with MiXCR, one entry per CDR3 protein. This table has about 42,000 distinct CDR3 sequences, 3% to 4.5% appearing once. What was sequenced was blood, either unsorted or a sorted T cell fraction (not recorded which). Receptors were obtained from a female donor with ankylosing spondylitis or in good health (not recorded which).

This clonotype was counted ten times or more. J is TRBJ2-2 and V is TRBV9, with D perhaps TRBD1 (6 bases). V was cut by 2 bases and J by 4 bases, with 15 bases left in between. This CDR3 is built from 16 residues. Germline V gene sequence: CDR1 SGDLS, CDR2 YYNGEE. In DNA, the CDR3 is TGTGCCAGCAGCGTTAGTACAGGGTTGAGCACCGGGGAGCTGTTTTTT. Residues: CASSVSTGLSTGELFF.

The sample holds many counts of this clonotype. The chain couples TRBV9 to TRBJ1-4; D ambiguous. This CDR3 has 15 residues. V shed 2 bases and J shed 8 bases, with 16 bases lying between them. Germline assignment: CDR1 SGDLS and CDR2 YYNGEE. The CDR3 sequence is CASSVSGSGKEKLFF. The CDR3 DNA is TGTGCCAGCAGCGTTTCCGGGAGTGGGAAGGAAAAACTGTTTTTT.

This clonotype has a count of ten or more. V and J are TRBV9 and TRBJ2-3, with D possibly being TRBD1 or TRBD2 (5 bases each). There are 12 residues in the CDR3. Between the trimmed V and J ends, which lost 6 bases and 5 bases, there was a span of 10 bases. Germline-derived CDR1 and CDR2 are SGDLS and YYNGEE. This CDR3 is CASKRDGDTQYF. CDR3 nucleotides: TGTGCCAGCAAGAGGGACGGAGATACGCAGTATTTT.

This clonotype was observed at least ten times. This chain links TRBV9 with TRBJ2-2; D is perhaps TRBD2 (7 bases). The CDR3 has 15 residues. Trimming cost V 3 bases and J 6 bases, with 15 bases left between them. Germline V gene lookup returns CDR1 SGDLS and CDR2 YYNGEE. CDR3 residues: CASSGEWGGSGELFF. The CDR3 DNA reads TGTGCCAGCAGCGGGGAATGGGGGGGCTCCGGGGAGCTGTTTTTT.

In this sample, this clonotype turned up many times. The chain is built from TRBV6-4 and TRBJ1-1; 9 bases align to TRBD1. CDR3 length: 18 amino acids. Germline CDR1 is MRHNA and CDR2 is SNTAGT. The V and J ends lost 5 bases and 0 bases, in that order; junction bases with no gene match: 13. Here the CDR3 reads CASSRVDRGLLMNTEAFF. In DNA form, the CDR3 reads TGTGCCAGCAGTAGGGTGGACAGGGGCCTTCTGATGAACACTGAAGCTTTCTTT.

The table lists this clonotype with many counts. This rearrangement joins TRBV9 to TRBJ1-2; weak D call: TRBD1 (6 bases). Trimming took off 0 bases at V and 7 bases at J, with 13 bases between the two ends. The CDR3 covers 14 residues. Looked up from germline, CDR1 is SGDLS and CDR2 is YYNGEE. CDR3 residues: CASSVEGESAGYTF. CDR3 in DNA: TGTGCCAGCAGCGTAGAGGGGGAGAGTGCTGGCTACACCTTC.

The chain couples TRBV9 to TRBJ1-4, with D perhaps TRBD1 (5 bases). The V end lost 0 bases, the J end lost 7 bases, and 16 bases lay between the germline ends. The CDR3 covers 16 residues. Germline CDR1 SGDLS, CDR2 YYNGEE. CDR3 DNA sequence: TGTGCCAGCAGCGTAGCTACTTTCCAGGGTCGTGAAAAACTGTTTTTT. Translation: CASSVATFQGREKLFF.

This clonotype has ten or more counts. The chain carries TRBV21-1 and TRBJ1-2; the table's D call of TRBD1 was not tested on the DNA. TRBV21-1 is noted as a pseudogene. This CDR3 comprises 17 residues. The CDR3 nucleotides read TGTGCCAGCAGCAAAGCCTTTGGGGGACAGGGGGCGGATGGCTACACCTTC. This translates into CASSKAFGGQGADGYTF.

J is TRBJ2-2 and V is TRBV9, with a tentative D call TRBD2 (6 bases). CDR1 and CDR2 (germline): SGDLS, YYNGEE. V was clipped by 2 bases and J by 8 bases, with 13 bases between them. This CDR3 spans 14 amino acids. CDR3 amino acids: CASSVTGGRGELFF. CDR3 nucleotide sequence: TGTGCCAGCAGCGTTACCGGGGGAAGGGGGGAGCTGTTTTTT.

This clonotype was counted ten times or more. This chain joins TRBV9 and TRBJ2-3; D remains ambiguous. The CDR3 runs to 15 residues. The germline V gene encodes CDR1 SGDLS and CDR2 YYNGEE. The V and J ends lost 0 bases and 0 bases respectively, with 8 bases between them. The CDR3 loop is CASSVGVASTDTQYF. CDR3 bases: TGTGCCAGCAGCGTAGGTGTGGCTAGCACAGATACGCAGTATTTT.